The text below deals with one TCR beta chain. Per the original data handling: Estimation of nucleated cell counts relied on the amplification of reference gene primers. Data came from immunoSEQ multiplex PCR; TCRdb stores just in-frame clones and leaves some out. V, J and clone size reflect that table, while D and trimming were determined from the DNA. The sample contains roughly 330,000 clones, more than 70% of which appear only once. This entry belongs to a study of blood T cell repertoires in COVID-19. Study overall: Whether acute or convalescent, the COVID-19 samples came from the United States, Italy and Spain. In each case, the material was cDNA or gDNA derived from T cells, B-cell-depleted T cells, or PBMCs.

Trimming pared 0 bases from V and 0 bases from J, leaving 8 bases between. The CDR3 runs to 15 residues. CDR1 is SGDLS and CDR2 is YYNGEE in the germline V gene. The sequencing input was peripheral blood. The sequence was collected from a man younger than 30 who had recovered from COVID-19. The chain employs TRBV9 and TRBJ2-3; no clear D. CDR3 in DNA: TGTGCCAGCAGCGTAGGGCGGAGAAGCACAGATACGCAGTATTTT. It specifies CASSVGRRSTDTQYF.